This TCR beta chain was sequenced in a study of coeliac disease. Notes on the study in general: Control samples showed higher TRB and TRG clonality than intraepithelial and lamina propria samples in active celiac disease. Only 1 of 6 controls, but 9 of 18 coeliac samples, showed published gliadin-specific TRB sequences.

This table comes from immunoSEQ multiplex PCR, and its TCRdb copy is limited to in-frame clones, with some not included. The sample has under 2,500 clones; 61% are singletons. This clone was counted between two and nine times. Its target is not known. In germline, CDR1 is SSHAT, CDR2 FNYEAQ (reference sequence). This CDR3 is 13 amino acids long. Trimming removed 5 bases at V and 3 bases at J, with 11 bases between. The sequencing sample was made of lamina propria lymphocytes from the gut. The chain combines TRBV7-7 with TRBJ2-7, with a possible D match to TRBD2 (5 bases). The TCR was taken from a woman aged 25-40 years with active celiac disease. CDR3: CASSPRAGYEQYF. The CDR3 DNA reads as TGTGCCAGCAGCCCGCGGGCGGGCTACGAGCAGTACTTC.